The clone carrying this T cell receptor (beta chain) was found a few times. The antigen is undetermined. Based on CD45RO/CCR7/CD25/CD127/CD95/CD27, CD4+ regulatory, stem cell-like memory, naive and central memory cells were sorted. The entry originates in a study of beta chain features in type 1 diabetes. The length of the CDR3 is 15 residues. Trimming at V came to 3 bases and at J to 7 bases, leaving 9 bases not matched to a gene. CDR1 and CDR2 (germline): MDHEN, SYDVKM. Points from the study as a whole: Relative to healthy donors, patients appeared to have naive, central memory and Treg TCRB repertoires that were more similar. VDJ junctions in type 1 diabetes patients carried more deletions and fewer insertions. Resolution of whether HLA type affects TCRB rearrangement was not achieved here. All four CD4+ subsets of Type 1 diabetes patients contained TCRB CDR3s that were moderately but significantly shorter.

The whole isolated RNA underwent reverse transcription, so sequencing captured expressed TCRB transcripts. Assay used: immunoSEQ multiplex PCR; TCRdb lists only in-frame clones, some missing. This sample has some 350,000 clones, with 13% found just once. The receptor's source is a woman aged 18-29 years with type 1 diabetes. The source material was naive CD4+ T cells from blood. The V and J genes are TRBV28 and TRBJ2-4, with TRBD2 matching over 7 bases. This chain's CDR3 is CASSLGGDFDNIQYF. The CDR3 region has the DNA TGTGCCAGCAGTTTGGGGGGGGACTTCGATAACATTCAGTACTTC.